This TCR beta chain was sequenced for a study of a mutant IDH1 vaccine in newly diagnosed glioma. Study overall: Beforehand, treatment had been radiotherapy, temozolomide, or both; the majority received both. Notes on the study in general: Patients showed vaccine-induced immune responses at a rate of roughly 93%. Pseudoprogression appeared independent of alterations in top peripheral clonotypes.

V was clipped by 6 bases and J by 7 bases, with 19 bases between them. Germline loops: CDR1 MNHEY, CDR2 SVGAGI. The CDR3 covers 15 residues. A word on this clone: What it binds is unknown.

The repertoire was sequenced with immunoSEQ multiplex PCR; TCRdb's copy has only in-frame clones and lacks some. The repertoire holds approximately 92,000 clones, with under 90% as singletons. Time point reported: baseline, week 1 (first vaccination visit). Treatment noted: pre-vaccination baseline after standard-of-care therapy. The donors had new WHO grade 3 or 4 astrocytomas; these were IDH1-mutant and ATRX-lost. This material consisted of PBMCs, taken from a glioma patient treated with radiotherapy, temozolomide or both. V usage is TRBV6-5 and J usage is TRBJ1-5, with a possible D match to TRBD1 (6 bases). The TCR originated in a woman in her forties or fifties with glioma. CDR3 coding DNA: TGTGCCAGCAGCCCCTTCACAGGGTCCGGACAGCCCCAGCATTTT. Its translation: CASSPFTGSGQPQHF.